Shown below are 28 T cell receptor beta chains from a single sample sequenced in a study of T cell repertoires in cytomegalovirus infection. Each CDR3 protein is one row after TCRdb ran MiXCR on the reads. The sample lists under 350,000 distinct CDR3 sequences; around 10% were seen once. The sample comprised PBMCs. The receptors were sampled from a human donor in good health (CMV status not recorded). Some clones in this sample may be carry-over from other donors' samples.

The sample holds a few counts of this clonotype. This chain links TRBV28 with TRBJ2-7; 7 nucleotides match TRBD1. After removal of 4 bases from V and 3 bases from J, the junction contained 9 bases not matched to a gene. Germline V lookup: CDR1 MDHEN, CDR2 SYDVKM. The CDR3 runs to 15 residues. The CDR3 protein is CASSSKTGRNYEQYF. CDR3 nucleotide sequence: TGTGCCAGCAGTTCGAAGACAGGGCGGAACTACGAGCAGTACTTC.

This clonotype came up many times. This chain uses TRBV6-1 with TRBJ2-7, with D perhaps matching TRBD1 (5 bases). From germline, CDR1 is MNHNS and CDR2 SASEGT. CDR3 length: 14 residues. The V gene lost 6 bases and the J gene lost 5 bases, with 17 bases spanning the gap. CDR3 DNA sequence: TGTGCCAGCAGCCCAGATACCTTAGGGGACGAGCAGTACTTC. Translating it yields CASSPDTLGDEQYF.

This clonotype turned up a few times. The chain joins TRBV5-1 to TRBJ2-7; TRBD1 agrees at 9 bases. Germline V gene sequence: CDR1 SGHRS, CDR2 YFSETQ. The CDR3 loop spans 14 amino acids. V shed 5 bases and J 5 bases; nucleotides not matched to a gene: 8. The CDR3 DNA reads TGCGCCAGCAGTTTACGGACAGGGGACCACGAGCAGTACTTC. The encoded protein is CASSLRTGDHEQYF.

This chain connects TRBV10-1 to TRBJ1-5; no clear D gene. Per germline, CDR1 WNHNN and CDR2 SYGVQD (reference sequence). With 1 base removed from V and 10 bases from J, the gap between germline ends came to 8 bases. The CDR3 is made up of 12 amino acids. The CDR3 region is CASSELSGPQHF. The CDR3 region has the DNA TGCGCCAGCAGTGAGTTGAGCGGACCCCAGCATTTT.

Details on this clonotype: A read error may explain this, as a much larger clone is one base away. The CDR3 region is CASRYQGSYNSPLHF. In DNA form, the CDR3 reads TGTGCCAGCAGATACCAGGGTTCCTATAATTCACCCCTCCACTTT. The V and J genes are TRBV6-5 and TRBJ1-6, with D possibly matching TRBD1 (5 bases). This CDR3 spans 15 amino acids. The germline gives CDR1 MNHEY, CDR2 SVGAGI. V was shortened by 6 bases and J by 1 base, with 10 bases between the two germline ends.

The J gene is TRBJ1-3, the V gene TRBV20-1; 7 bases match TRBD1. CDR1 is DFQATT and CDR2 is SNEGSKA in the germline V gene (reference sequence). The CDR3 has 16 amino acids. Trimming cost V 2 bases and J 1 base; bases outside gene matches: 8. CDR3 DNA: TGCAGTGCTAGATCCCGCCGGGACAGTTCTGGAAACACCATATATTTT. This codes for CSARSRRDSSGNTIYF.

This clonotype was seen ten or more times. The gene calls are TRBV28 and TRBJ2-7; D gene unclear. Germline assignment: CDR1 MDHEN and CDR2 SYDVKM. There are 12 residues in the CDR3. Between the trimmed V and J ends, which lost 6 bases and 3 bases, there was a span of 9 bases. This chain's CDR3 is CASSFRGYEQYV. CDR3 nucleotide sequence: TGTGCCAGCAGCTTTAGAGGCTACGAGCAGTACGTC.

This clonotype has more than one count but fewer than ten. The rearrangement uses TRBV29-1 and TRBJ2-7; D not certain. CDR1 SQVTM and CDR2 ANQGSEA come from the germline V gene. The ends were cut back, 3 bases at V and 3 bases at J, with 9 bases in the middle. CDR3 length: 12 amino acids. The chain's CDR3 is CSVEGSLYEQYF. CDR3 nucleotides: TGCAGCGTTGAGGGCAGTCTCTACGAGCAGTACTTC.

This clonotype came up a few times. Written as DNA, the CDR3 is TGTGCCAGCAGAGAGAGCCACTATGGCTACACCTTC. Translating it yields CASRESHYGYTF. The rearrangement uses TRBV6-1 and TRBJ1-2; D is ambiguous. Germline loops: CDR1 MNHNS, CDR2 SASEGT. The CDR3 is 12 amino acids. With 6 bases removed from V and 3 bases from J, the gap between germline ends came to 8 bases.

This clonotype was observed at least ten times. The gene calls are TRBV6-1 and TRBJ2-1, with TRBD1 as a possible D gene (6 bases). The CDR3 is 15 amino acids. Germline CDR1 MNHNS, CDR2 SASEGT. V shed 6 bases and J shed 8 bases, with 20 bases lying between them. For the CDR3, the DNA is TGTGCCAGCAGAGACCACAGGGCGGTAGACGATGAGCAGTTCTTC. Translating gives CASRDHRAVDDEQFF.

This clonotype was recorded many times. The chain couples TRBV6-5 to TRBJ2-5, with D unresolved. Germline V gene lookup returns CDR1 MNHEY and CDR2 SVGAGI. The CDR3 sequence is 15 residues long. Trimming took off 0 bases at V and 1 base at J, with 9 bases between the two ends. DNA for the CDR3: TGTGCCAGCAGTTACTCCATGGTCTCCCAAGAGACCCAGTACTTC. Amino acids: CASSYSMVSQETQYF.

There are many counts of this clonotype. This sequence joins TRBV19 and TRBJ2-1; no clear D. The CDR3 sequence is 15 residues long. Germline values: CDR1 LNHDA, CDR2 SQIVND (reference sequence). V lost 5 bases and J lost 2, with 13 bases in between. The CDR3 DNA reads TGTGCCAGTAGTGCGACCGCAGAGCCCTACAATGAGCAGTTCTTC. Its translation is CASSATAEPYNEQFF.

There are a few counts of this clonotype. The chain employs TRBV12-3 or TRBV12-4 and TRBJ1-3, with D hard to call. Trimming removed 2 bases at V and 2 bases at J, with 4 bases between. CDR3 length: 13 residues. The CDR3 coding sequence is TGTGCCAGCAGTTTAATGGCTGGAAACACCATATATTTT. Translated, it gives CASSLMAGNTIYF.

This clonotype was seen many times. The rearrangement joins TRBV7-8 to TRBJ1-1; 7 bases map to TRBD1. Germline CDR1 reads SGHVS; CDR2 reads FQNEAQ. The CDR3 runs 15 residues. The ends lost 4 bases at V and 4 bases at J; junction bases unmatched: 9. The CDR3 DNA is TGTGCCAGCAGCTCCAACCCAGGGGGAACCACTGAAGCTTTCTTT. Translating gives CASSSNPGGTTEAFF.

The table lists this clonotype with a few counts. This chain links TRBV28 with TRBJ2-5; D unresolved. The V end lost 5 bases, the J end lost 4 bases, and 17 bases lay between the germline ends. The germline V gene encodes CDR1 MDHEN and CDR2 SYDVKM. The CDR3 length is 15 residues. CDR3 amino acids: CASSLRPARRETQYF. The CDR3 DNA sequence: TGTGCCAGCAGTCTCCGACCCGCCAGGAGAGAGACCCAGTACTTC. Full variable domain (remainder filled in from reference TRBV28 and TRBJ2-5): DVKVTQSSRYLVKRTGEKVFLECVQDMDHENMFWYRQDPGLGLRLIYFSYDVKMKEKGDIPEGYSVSREKKERFSLILESASTNQTSMYLCASSLRPARRETQYFGPGTRLLVL.

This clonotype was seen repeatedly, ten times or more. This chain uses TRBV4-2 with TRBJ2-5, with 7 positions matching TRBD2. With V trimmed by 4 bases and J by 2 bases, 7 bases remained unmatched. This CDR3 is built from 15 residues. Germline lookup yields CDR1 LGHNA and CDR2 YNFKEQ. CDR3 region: CASSLSGTDQETQYF. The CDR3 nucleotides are TGTGCCAGCAGCCTAAGCGGGACGGATCAAGAGACCCAGTACTTC.

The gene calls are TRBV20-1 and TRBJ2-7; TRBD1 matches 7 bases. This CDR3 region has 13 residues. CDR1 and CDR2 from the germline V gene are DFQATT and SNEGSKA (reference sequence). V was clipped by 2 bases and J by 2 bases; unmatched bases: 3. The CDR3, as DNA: TGCAGTGCTAGAAGTGACAGGGCCTACGAGCAGTACGTC. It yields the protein CSARSDRAYEQYV.

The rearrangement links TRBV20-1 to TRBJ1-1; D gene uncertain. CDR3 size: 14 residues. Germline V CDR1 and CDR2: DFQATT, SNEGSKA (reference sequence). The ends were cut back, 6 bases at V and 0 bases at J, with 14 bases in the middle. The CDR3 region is CSAPQRIMNTEAFF. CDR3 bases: TGCAGTGCCCCCCAGAGGATCATGAACACTGAAGCTTTCTTT.

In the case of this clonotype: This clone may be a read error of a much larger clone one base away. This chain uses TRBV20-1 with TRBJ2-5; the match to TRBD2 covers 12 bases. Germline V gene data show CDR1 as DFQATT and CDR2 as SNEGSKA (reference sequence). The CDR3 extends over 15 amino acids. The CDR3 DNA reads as TGCAGTGCTCCCGGGGCTAGCGGGGGGGCAGAGACCCATTACTTC. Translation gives CSAPGASGGAETHYF.

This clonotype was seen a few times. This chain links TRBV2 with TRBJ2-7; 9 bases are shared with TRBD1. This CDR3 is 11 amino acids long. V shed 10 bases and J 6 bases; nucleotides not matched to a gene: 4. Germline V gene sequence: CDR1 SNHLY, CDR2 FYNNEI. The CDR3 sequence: CATLTGGEQYV. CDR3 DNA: TGTGCCACCCTGACAGGGGGCGAGCAGTACGTC.

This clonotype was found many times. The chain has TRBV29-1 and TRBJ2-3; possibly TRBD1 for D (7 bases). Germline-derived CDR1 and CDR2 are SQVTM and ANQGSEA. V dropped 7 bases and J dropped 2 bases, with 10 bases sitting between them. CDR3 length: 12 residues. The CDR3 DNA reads TGCAGCGGCGGGACAGACACAGATACGCAGTATTTT. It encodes CSGGTDTDTQYF.

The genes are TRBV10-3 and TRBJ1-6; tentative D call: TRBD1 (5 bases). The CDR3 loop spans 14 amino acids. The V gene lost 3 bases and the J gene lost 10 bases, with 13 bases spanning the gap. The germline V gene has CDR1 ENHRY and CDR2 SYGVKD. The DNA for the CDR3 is TGTGCCATCAGTGACCCAGGGAGCGGGTCACCCCTCCACTTT. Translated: CAISDPGSGSPLHF.

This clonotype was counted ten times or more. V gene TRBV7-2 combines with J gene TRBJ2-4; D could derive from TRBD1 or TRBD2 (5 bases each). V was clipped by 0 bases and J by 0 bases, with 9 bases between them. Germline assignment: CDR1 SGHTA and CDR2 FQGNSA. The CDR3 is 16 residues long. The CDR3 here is CASSLAGVLAKNIQYF. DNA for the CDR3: TGTGCCAGCAGCTTAGCGGGGGTTCTAGCCAAAAACATTCAGTACTTC.

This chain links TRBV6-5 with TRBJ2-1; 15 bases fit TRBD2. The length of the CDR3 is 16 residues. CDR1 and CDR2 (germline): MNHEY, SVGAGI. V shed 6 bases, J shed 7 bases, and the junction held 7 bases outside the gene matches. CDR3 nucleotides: TGTGCCAGCAGGAGGACTAGCGGGGGGGTTGGAAATGAGCAGTTCTTC. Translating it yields CASRRTSGGVGNEQFF.

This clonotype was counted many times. This CDR3 reads CAISETTGWHANTGELFF. CDR3 bases: TGTGCCATCAGTGAAACGACAGGGTGGCACGCAAACACCGGGGAGCTGTTTTTT. The V call is TRBV10-3, the J call TRBJ2-2, with 7 positions matching TRBD1. Germline trimming cut 3 bases from V and 2 bases from J; bases unmatched to any gene: 12. The germline V gene has CDR1 ENHRY and CDR2 SYGVKD. This CDR3 spans 18 amino acids.

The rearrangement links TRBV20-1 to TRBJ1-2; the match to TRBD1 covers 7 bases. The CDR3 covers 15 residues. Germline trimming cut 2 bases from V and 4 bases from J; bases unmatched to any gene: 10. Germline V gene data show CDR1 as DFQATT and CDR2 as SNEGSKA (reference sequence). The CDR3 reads CSARPGVTGLYGYTF. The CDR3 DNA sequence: TGCAGTGCTAGACCAGGGGTGACAGGGCTCTATGGCTACACCTTC.

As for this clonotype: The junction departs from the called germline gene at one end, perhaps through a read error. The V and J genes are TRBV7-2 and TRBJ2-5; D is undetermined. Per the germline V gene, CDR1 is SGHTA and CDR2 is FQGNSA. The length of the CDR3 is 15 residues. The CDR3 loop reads CASTLTLTEQETEYF. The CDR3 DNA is TGTGCCAGCACCCTAACCCTAACAGAGCAAGAGACCGAGTACTTC.

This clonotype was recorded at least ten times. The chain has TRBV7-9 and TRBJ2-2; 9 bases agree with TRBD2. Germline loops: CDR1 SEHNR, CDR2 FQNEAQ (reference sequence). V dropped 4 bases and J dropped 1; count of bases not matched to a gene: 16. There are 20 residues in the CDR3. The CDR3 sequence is CASSSTSLLAGGRNTGELFF. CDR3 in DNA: TGTGCCAGCAGCTCCACCAGTCTCCTCGCGGGGGGGCGGAACACCGGGGAGCTGTTTTTT.